This TCR beta chain was captured in a study of blood T cell repertoires in COVID-19. The wider study: The United States, Italy and Spain provided the acute and convalescent COVID-19 samples. PBMCs, B-cell-depleted T cells, or T cells were the source of the cDNA or gDNA that made up the material.

The CDR3 runs 14 residues. CDR1 is SGHRS and CDR2 is YFSETQ in the germline V gene. The V segment lost 4 bases and the J segment 4 bases; nucleotides outside the gene matches: 7. As processed by the authors: Reference gene primer amplification gave estimated nucleated cell counts. Only in-frame clones appear in the TCRdb table, and some are missing; sequencing was by immunoSEQ multiplex PCR. V and J calls and clone size are as listed in that table; D and trimming were resolved from the DNA. Of about 23,000 clones listed, 75% to 90% are singletons. This TCR was recovered from a human donor with acute or convalescent COVID-19. The donor label of this sample is uncertain. V gene TRBV5-1 combines with J gene TRBJ1-2, with 7 bases lining up with TRBD1. Specimen: peripheral blood. DNA of the CDR3: TGCGCCAGCAGCGTGGGACAGACTAGCTATGGCTACACCTTC. It codes for CASSVGQTSYGYTF.